This TCR beta chain was found in a study of CD8 T cells in cerebrospinal fluid in Alzheimer's disease. TCRdb processed the 10x single-cell sequencing reads again and assigns one entry to each CDR3 protein, with no DNA. This table lists some 780 distinct CDR3 sequences. The CDR3 has 13 residues. Germline assignment: CDR1 LGHNA and CDR2 YSLEER. No participant had an acute infectious disease, and all were physically fit. This clonotype is called large based on its frequency. This TCR came from a human donor with Parkinson's disease. The chain employs TRBV4-3 and TRBJ1-5. The sample was cerebrospinal fluid. This CDR3 is CASSQDRNQPQHF.